This T cell receptor beta chain stems from a study of shared clonotypes between healthy human individuals. Study as a whole: Three men and a couple of women, aged 18 to 49, were donors. Each donor's CD8 memory used one plate, CD8 naive two, each CD4 subset three.

Concerning this clone itself: Its antigen is unknown.

Whole-study findings and limits: The authors sampled blood alone, and tissue repertoires likely differ.

Germline V gene lookup returns CDR1 MNHNS and CDR2 SASEGT. The CDR3 covers 15 residues. The V end was cut by 7 bases, the J end by 4 bases, with 14 bases between. Measured with immunoSEQ multiplex PCR; TCRdb has only the in-frame clones, and not every one. The sample lists about 2.4 million clones; more than 90% were seen once. V usage is TRBV6-1 and J usage is TRBJ2-6, with no clear D. Input material: naive CD4+ T cells sorted from blood. The subset is: CD45RA+ positively selected. This sequence originates from a man younger than 35 in good health. This chain's CDR3 is CASIPAEVGANVLTF. Here the CDR3 DNA reads TGTGCCAGCATCCCGGCAGAAGTCGGGGCCAACGTCCTGACTTTC.